This T cell receptor (beta chain) was profiled in a study of vaccination effects on CD4 cells after COVID-19. In the study overall: Two doses of BNT162b2 or mRNA-1273 vaccine were administered to participants.

Viral peptide pools were used in the ViraFEST assay to expand antigen-specific CD4+ T cells, and sequencing came afterward. It was after approximately 11 days of culture that CD4+ T cells were isolated. Each vaccine recipient was nucleocapsid antibody negative and had no prior SARS-CoV-2 infection. Data came from immunoSEQ multiplex PCR; TCRdb stores just in-frame clones and leaves some out. Of about 73,000 clones in the sample, 65% to 85% were seen once. The CDR3 spans 15 residues. CDR1 is SGHRS, CDR2 YFSETQ, per germline. Trimming shortened V by 3 bases and J by 1 base, and 13 bases separated the two germline ends. In its sample, this clone was seen a few times. Its antigen is undetermined.

Source: CD4+ T cells from PBMCs cultured with HCoV-NL63 spike peptides, taken before COVID-19 vaccination. This TCR derives from a human donor who received a COVID-19 vaccine. The chain recombines TRBV5-1 with TRBJ1-1; D might be TRBD1 (5 bases). The CDR3 DNA is TGCGCCAGCAGCTGGGGACTGGAAGGGAACACTGAAGCTTTCTTT. Translating it yields CASSWGLEGNTEAFF.